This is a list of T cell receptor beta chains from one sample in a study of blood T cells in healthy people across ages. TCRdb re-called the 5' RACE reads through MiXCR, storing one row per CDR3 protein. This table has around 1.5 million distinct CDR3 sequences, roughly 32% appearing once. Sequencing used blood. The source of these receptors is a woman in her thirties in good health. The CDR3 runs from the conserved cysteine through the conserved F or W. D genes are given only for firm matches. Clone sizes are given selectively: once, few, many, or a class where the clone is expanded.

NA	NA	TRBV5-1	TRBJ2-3	TGCGCCAGCAGGCGGACAGCCACAGATACGCAGTATTTT	CASRRTATDTQYF
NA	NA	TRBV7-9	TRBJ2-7	TGTGCCAGCAGCTTAGGGGCAGGGACGGGTTCCTACGAGCAGTACTTC	CASSLGAGTGSYEQYF
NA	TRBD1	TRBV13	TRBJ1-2	TGTACCAGCAGCCTGCGGACAGGGGGCAACTATGGCTACACCTTC	CTSSLRTGGNYGYTF
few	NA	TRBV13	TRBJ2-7	TGTGCCAGCAGCTCCCAGGGTACTCTCTACGAGCAGTACTTC	CASSSQGTLYEQYF
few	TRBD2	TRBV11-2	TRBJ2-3	TGTGCCAGCAGCCTTCAAAGCGGGAAAAAAGTAGATACGCAGTATTTT	CASSLQSGKKVDTQYF
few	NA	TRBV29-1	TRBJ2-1	TGCAGCGTGGATTTCGGCCTCAGCTCCTACAATGAGCAGTTCTTC	CSVDFGLSSYNEQFF
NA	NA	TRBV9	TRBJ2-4	TGTGCCAGCAGCGTAGAACAGGGAGGTGGCATTCAGTACTTC	CASSVEQGGGIQYF
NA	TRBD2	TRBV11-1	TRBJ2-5	TGTGCCAGCAGCTATACTAGCGGGGGGCACCAAGAGACCCAGTACTTC	CASSYTSGGHQETQYF
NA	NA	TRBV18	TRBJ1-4	TGTGCCAGCTCTCGAGGGGCCGGTAATGAAAAACTGTTTTTT	CASSRGAGNEKLFF
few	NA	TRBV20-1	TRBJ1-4	TGCAGTGCTAGCAGGGGCTCAGCAACTAATGAAAAACTGTTTTTT	CSASRGSATNEKLFF
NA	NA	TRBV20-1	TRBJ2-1	TGCAGTGCTCCACCGGCAGGGGCGATCTACAGTGAGCAGTTCTTC	CSAPPAGAIYSEQFF
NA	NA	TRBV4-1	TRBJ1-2	TGCGCCAGCAGCCAAGGTTGTGGACGAGAGGTTCTCGGCTACACCTTC	CASSQGCGREVLGYTF
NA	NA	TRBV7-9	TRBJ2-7	TGTGCCAGCACCCCAGACAACTACGAGCAGTACTTC	CASTPDNYEQYF
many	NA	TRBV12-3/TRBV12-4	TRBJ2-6	TGTGCCAGCACCCCACAAGGGGCCAACGTCCTGACTTTC	CASTPQGANVLTF
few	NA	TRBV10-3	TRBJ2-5	TGTGCCATCAGTGACCCCGGAAGGCTTGGGGAGACCCAGTACTTC	CAISDPGRLGETQYF
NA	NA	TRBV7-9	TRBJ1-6	TGTGCCAGCAGCCAGGAGGGGGAGGTGGGCTCACCCCTCCACTTT	CASSQEGEVGSPLHF
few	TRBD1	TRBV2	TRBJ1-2	TGTGCCAGCAGTGAGACAGGGTTTAACTATGGCTACACCTTC	CASSETGFNYGYTF
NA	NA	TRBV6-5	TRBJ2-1	TGTGCCAGTTTTCCTCAGACACGGGGTGAGCAGTTCTTC	CASFPQTRGEQFF
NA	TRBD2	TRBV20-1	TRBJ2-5	TGCAGTGCTAGAGCCCGGCTAGCGGGTTGGGAGACCCAGTACTTC	CSARARLAGWETQYF
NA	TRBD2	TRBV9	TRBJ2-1	TGTGCCAGCAGCGTAGCGGCGGGGGTCCAATACAATGAGCAGTTCTTC	CASSVAAGVQYNEQFF
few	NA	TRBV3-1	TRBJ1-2	TGTGCCAGCAGCCAACATCCAGACAGGAACTATGGCTACACCTTC	CASSQHPDRNYGYTF
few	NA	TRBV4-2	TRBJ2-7	TGTGCCAGCAGCCCCCGGATCGGGCCCTACGAGCAGTACTTC	CASSPRIGPYEQYF
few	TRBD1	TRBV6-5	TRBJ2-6	TGTGCCAGCAGTTACTCGTGGACAGGGACCGGGGCCAACGTCCTGACTTTC	CASSYSWTGTGANVLTF
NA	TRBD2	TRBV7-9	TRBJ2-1	TGTGCCAGCAGTTCCGGACTAGCGGGAGGCCAATACAATGAGCAGTTCTTC	CASSSGLAGGQYNEQFF
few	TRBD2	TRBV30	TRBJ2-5	TGTGCCTCCACAGGCGGGAGGCCGGGGGAGACCCAGTACTTC	CASTGGRPGETQYF
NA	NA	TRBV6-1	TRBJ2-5	TGTGCCGGCAGTACCCGAACCCGCGGGTTTGTGACCCAGTACTTC	CAGSTRTRGFVTQYF
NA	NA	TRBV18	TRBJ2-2	TGTGCCAGCTCACCGGATGGTCTAGGAACCGGGGAGCTGTTTTTT	CASSPDGLGTGELFF
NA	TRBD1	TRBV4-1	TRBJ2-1	TGCGCCAGCAGCCCTGCTAGCCTGGACAGGGGTGAGCAGTTCTTC	CASSPASLDRGEQFF
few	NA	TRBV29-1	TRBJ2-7	TGCAGCGTTGGATACAGTTCCTACGAGCAGTACTTC	CSVGYSSYEQYF
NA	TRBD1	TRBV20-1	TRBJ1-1	TGCAGTGCTAGAGGAGGGGGCATGAAGACTGAAGCTTTCTTT	CSARGGGMKTEAFF
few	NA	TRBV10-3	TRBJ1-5	TGTGCCATCAATCCGGGGGAGGGTCAGCCCCAGCATTTT	CAINPGEGQPQHF
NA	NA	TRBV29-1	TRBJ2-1	TGCAGCGGCTCGGAGGGTCGGGGGCAGTTCTTC	CSGSEGRGQFF
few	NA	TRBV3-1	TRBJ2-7	TGTGCCAGCATGGGAGCGGGCTACGAGCAGTACTTC	CASMGAGYEQYF
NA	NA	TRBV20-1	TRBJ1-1	TGCAGTGCTCACTTGGGACAGAACACTGAAGCTTTCTTT	CSAHLGQNTEAFF
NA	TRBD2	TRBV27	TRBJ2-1	TGTGCCAGCAGTCCAAGGACTAGCGGGATAAGGGTCAATGAGCAGTTCTTC	CASSPRTSGIRVNEQFF
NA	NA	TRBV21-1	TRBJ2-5	TGTGCCAGCAGCAAAACCGGGCCCTCTGAGGAGACCCAGTACTTC	CASSKTGPSEETQYF
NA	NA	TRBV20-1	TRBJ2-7	TGCAGTGCAGTACGGGCTCCAGGGGCCTACGAGCAGTACTTC	CSAVRAPGAYEQYF
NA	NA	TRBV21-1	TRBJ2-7	TGTGCCAGTCTACCGGGACTAGTCCACGAGCAGTACTTC	CASLPGLVHEQYF
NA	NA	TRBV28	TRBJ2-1	TGTGCCAGCAGGCAGGCCTACAATGAGCAGTTCTTC	CASRQAYNEQFF
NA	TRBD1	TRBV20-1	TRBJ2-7	TGCAGTGCTAGAGAGCCAGGGACAGGTCCCTACGAGCAGTACTTC	CSAREPGTGPYEQYF
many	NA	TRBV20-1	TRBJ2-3	TGCAGTGCACGCCTACCTATGGGGGGCGTAAACACAGATACGCAGTATTTT	CSARLPMGGVNTDTQYF
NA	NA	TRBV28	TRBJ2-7	TGTGCCAGCAGTTTATCTAGGGGCGGGGGCTACTCCTACGAGCAGTACTTC	CASSLSRGGGYSYEQYF
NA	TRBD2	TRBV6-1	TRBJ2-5	TGTGCCAGCAGTGGGATCGGGAGGCAAGAGACCCAGTACTTC	CASSGIGRQETQYF
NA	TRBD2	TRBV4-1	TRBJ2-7	TGCGCCAGCAGCCAAGATTCCCCCTCTAGCGGGGTTACCTACGAGCAGTACTTC	CASSQDSPSSGVTYEQYF
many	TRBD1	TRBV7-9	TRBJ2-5	TGTGCCAGCAGTGCCCAGGGGGCAAAGGAGACCCAGTACTTC	CASSAQGAKETQYF
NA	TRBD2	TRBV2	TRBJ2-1	TGTGCCAGCAGGTCGAGCGGGAGTATCTATGAGCAGTTCTTC	CASRSSGSIYEQFF